The 15 T cell receptor beta chains reported below all come from one sample, sequenced in a study of graft-versus-host responses after intestinal transplantation. These receptors' antigens are unknown. The repertoire was sequenced with immunoSEQ multiplex PCR; TCRdb's copy has only in-frame clones and lacks some. The profile shows over 70,000 clones, roughly 89% of them singletons. The source was unstimulated CD8+ T cells sorted from spleen or lymph node cells, collected before transplant. The receptors shown here come from a human donor who was the organ donor for an intestinal transplant.

This clone was seen more than once but under ten times. This rearrangement joins TRBV6-1 to TRBJ2-1, with 7 bases matching TRBD2. This CDR3 is built from 14 residues. The germline gives CDR1 MNHNS, CDR2 SASEGT. V was pared by 3 bases and J by 9 bases, with 8 bases of the junction left unmatched. The CDR3 loop is CASSDERGGFEQFF. In DNA, the CDR3 is TGTGCCAGCAGTGATGAGCGGGGAGGTTTTGAGCAGTTCTTC.

J is TRBJ1-2 and V is TRBV11-2; no definite D call. Germline lookup yields CDR1 SGHAT and CDR2 FQNNGV. The CDR3 has 14 amino acids. Trimming left V 4 bases short and J 2 bases short, with 11 bases between. For the CDR3, the DNA is TGTGCCAGCAGCTCTCCCCGAGGGAACTATGGCTACACCTTC. Amino acids: CASSSPRGNYGYTF.

V and J are TRBV10-3 and TRBJ1-2; 7 bases agree with TRBD1. The CDR3 is 16 residues long. In germline, CDR1 is ENHRY, CDR2 SYGVKD. Trimming cost V 6 bases and J 2 bases; bases outside gene matches: 12. CDR3 amino acids: CAISTSPDRPNYGYTF. For the CDR3, the DNA is TGTGCCATCAGCACTTCCCCGGACAGGCCGAACTATGGCTACACCTTC.

This chain links TRBV5-1 with TRBJ2-7; D might be TRBD2 (6 bases). Trimming took 4 bases from V and 4 from J, leaving 18 bases between them. This CDR3 region has 15 residues. The germline gives CDR1 SGHRS, CDR2 YFSETQ. CDR3 coding DNA: TGCGCCAGCAGCCAACCCCGAACCCTAGCGTACGAGCAGTACGTC. It codes for CASSQPRTLAYEQYV.

The chain uses TRBV5-1 and TRBJ1-1; D may be TRBD1 (5 bases). Trimming took off 2 bases at V and 2 bases at J, with 13 bases between the two ends. This CDR3 is 15 amino acids long. Germline values: CDR1 SGHRS, CDR2 YFSETQ. CDR3 region: CASSFFGRVNTEAFF. As DNA, the CDR3 is TGCGCCAGCAGCTTTTTTGGCAGGGTAAACACTGAAGCTTTCTTT.

This chain connects TRBV4-1 to TRBJ2-1; possibly TRBD1 for D (5 bases). V was trimmed by 0 bases and J by 12 bases, leaving 18 bases between them. Germline-derived CDR1 and CDR2 are MGHRA and YSYEKL. The CDR3 covers 15 residues. The CDR3, as DNA: TGCGCCAGCAGCCAAGATAGTGACAGAGCAAGGGGGCAGTTCTTC. Its protein is CASSQDSDRARGQFF.

The V gene is TRBV4-1, the J gene TRBJ2-4; D gene ambiguous. This CDR3 contains 13 residues. Germline CDR1 and CDR2: MGHRA and YSYEKL. V dropped 0 bases and J dropped 9 bases, with 9 bases sitting between them. CDR3: CASSQDGGSIQYF. As DNA, the CDR3 is TGCGCCAGCAGCCAAGATGGTGGCTCCATTCAGTACTTC.

The chain joins TRBV9 to TRBJ1-1, with D tentatively TRBD1 (5 bases). Trimming shortened V by 6 bases and J by 1 base, and 16 bases separated the two germline ends. Germline V gene sequence: CDR1 SGDLS, CDR2 YYNGEE. The CDR3 loop spans 15 amino acids. The CDR3 is CASTAQGTGNTEAFF. The CDR3 DNA is TGTGCCAGCACCGCCCAGGGAACGGGGAACACTGAAGCTTTCTTT. Supplemented by reference TRBV9 and TRBJ1-1, the full variable domain reads DSGVTQTPKHLITATGQRVTLRCSPRSGDLSVYWYQQSLDQGLQFLIQYYNGEERAKGNILERFSAQQFPDLHSELNLSSLELGDSALYFCASTAQGTGNTEAFFGQGTRLTVV.

V and J are TRBV2 and TRBJ1-2; maybe TRBD1 (5 bases). The V gene's germline CDR1 is SNHLY and CDR2 FYNNEI. The V gene lost 3 bases and the J gene lost 4 bases, with 12 bases spanning the gap. The CDR3 loop spans 14 amino acids. The CDR3 region has the DNA TGTGCCAGCAGTGACAGGGTCCAGGTCTATGGCTACACCTTC. Translated: CASSDRVQVYGYTF.

Here the CDR3 reads CATSPGDYGYTF. Here the CDR3 DNA reads TGTGCCACCAGCCCGGGGGACTATGGCTACACCTTC. The chain links TRBV15 to TRBJ1-2; D may be TRBD1 (5 bases). The CDR3 is made up of 12 amino acids. V lost 5 bases, J lost 3 bases, and 7 bases lay in between. CDR1 is LNHNV and CDR2 is YYDKDF in the germline V gene (reference sequence). The full variable domain, completed using reference TRBV15 and TRBJ1-2, is DAMVIQNPRYQVTQFGKPVTLSCSQTLNHNVMYWYQQKSSQAPKLLFHYYDKDFNNEADTPDNFQSRRPNTSFCFLDIRSPGLGDTAMYLCATSPGDYGYTFGSGTRLTVV.

V gene TRBV19 combines with J gene TRBJ1-5; no reliable D call. The V end was cut by 8 bases, the J end by 4 bases, with 12 bases between. Germline CDR1 LNHDA, CDR2 SQIVND (reference sequence). The length of the CDR3 is 13 residues. CDR3: CASSAGLNQPQHF. CDR3 bases: TGTGCCAGTTCGGCAGGACTGAATCAGCCCCAGCATTTT.

The chain joins TRBV7-2 to TRBJ2-7, with a tentative D call TRBD2 (6 bases). With 1 base removed from V and 0 bases from J, the gap between germline ends came to 13 bases. The germline V gene encodes CDR1 SGHTA and CDR2 FQGNSA. There are 16 residues in the CDR3. CDR3 DNA sequence: TGTGCCAGCAGCTTAGTGGGCGGGGTGAGCTCCTACGAGCAGTACGTC. Amino acids: CASSLVGGVSSYEQYV.

This sequence joins TRBV27 and TRBJ2-2; D is uncertain. V was shortened by 3 bases and J by 2 bases, with 4 bases between the two germline ends. The CDR3 loop spans 13 amino acids. CDR1 MNHEY and CDR2 SMNVEV come from the germline V gene (reference sequence). The DNA of the CDR3 is TGTGCCAGCAGTTTCACAAACACCGGGGAGCTGTTTTTT. Its protein product is CASSFTNTGELFF.

The chain employs TRBV5-6 and TRBJ1-6, with D maybe TRBD1 (5 bases). CDR1 and CDR2 from the germline V gene are SGHDT and YYEEEE. CDR3 size: 14 residues. Trimming took off 5 bases at V and 6 bases at J, with 12 bases between the two ends. CDR3 nucleotides: TGTGCCAGCAGACACTGGGGCGGTAATTCACCCCTCCACTTT. The encoded protein is CASRHWGGNSPLHF.

The J gene is TRBJ2-7, the V gene TRBV6-6; D perhaps matches TRBD1 (6 bases). The CDR3 has 15 residues. From germline, CDR1 is MNHNY and CDR2 SVGAGI (reference sequence). Trimming took 2 bases from V and 4 from J, leaving 15 bases between them. As DNA, the CDR3 is TGTGCCAGCAGTTACACCCGAGGGGGTTCTTACGAGCAGTACGTC. Protein product: CASSYTRGGSYEQYV.